This T cell receptor beta chain emerged from a study of CD8 T cells in Susac syndrome. Study-level results: In its TCR sequencing and HLA analysis, the study acknowledged that the number of individuals was relatively small.

Random-hexamer reverse transcription was applied to roughly 0.5 to 1 ug RNA. TCRdb itself ran the immunoSEQ multiplex PCR reads through MiXCR, one entry per CDR3 protein. This sample carries some 100,000 distinct CDR3 sequences, 96% of them seen once, and the ten largest clones take under 0.1%. For this clonotype: Its antigen remains unidentified.

This clonotype originated in a human donor in good health. The sample consisted of CD4+ T cells from PBMCs.

The CDR3 DNA is TGTGCCAGCTCACTGAGGGACAGGCCGACAGATACGCAGTATTTT. It encodes CASSLRDRPTDTQYF. The chain is built from TRBV18 and TRBJ2-3, with 8 bases aligning to TRBD1. Germline values: CDR1 KGHSH, CDR2 LQKENI. With 4 bases clipped from V and 3 bases from J, the junction kept 6 bases outside the gene matches. The length of the CDR3 is 15 residues.